This TCR beta chain emerged from a study of blood T cell repertoires in COVID-19. The CDR3 contains 16 residues. CDR1 LGHNA and CDR2 YSLEER come from the germline V gene. The V gene end was trimmed by 1 base and the J gene end by 8 bases; junction bases not matched to a gene: 9. Here immunoSEQ multiplex PCR was the method, and the copy in TCRdb shows in-frame clones only, minus some. The table lists around 400,000 clones, around 92% of them singletons, with around 1.3% in the top ten. The sequence was collected from a man in his forties or fifties with acute or convalescent COVID-19. The sample was peripheral blood. V gene TRBV4-3 combines with J gene TRBJ1-2, with 11 bases identical to TRBD1. CDR3: CASSQVLGTGGEGYTF. The CDR3 nucleotides are TGCGCCAGCAGCCAAGTTCTTGGGACAGGGGGAGAAGGCTACACCTTC.